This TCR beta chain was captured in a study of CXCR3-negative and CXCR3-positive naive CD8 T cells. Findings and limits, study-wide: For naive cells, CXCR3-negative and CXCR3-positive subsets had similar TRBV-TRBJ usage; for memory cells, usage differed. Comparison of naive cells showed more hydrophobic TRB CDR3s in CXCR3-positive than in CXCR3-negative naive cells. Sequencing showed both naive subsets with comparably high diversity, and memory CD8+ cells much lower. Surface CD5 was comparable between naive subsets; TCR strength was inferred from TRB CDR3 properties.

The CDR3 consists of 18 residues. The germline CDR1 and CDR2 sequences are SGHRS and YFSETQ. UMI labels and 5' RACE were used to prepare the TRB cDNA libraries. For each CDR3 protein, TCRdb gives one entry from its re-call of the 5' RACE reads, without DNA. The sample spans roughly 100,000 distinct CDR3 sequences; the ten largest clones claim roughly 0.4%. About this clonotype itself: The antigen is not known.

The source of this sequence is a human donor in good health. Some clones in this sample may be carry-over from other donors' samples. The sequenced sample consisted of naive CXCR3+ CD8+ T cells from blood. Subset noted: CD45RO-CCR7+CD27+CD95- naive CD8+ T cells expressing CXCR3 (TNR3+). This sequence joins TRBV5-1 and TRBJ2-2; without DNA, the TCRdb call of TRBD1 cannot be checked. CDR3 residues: CASSLGGTGLTYTGELFF.